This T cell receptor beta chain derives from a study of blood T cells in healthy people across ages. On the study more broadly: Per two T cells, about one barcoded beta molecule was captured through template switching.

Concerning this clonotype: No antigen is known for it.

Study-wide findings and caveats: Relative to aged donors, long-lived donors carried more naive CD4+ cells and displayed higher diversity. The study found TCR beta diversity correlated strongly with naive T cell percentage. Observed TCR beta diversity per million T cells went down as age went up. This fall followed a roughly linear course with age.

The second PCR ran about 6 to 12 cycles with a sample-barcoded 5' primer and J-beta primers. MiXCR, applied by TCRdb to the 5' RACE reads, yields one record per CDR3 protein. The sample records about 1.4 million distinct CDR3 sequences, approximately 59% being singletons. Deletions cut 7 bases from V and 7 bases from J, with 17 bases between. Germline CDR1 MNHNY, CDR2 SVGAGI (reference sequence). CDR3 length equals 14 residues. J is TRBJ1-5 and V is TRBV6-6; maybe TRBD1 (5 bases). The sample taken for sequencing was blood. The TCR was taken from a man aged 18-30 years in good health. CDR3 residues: CASNHAAGSQPQHF. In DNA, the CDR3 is TGTGCCAGCAATCACGCGGCAGGGAGCCAGCCCCAGCATTTT.